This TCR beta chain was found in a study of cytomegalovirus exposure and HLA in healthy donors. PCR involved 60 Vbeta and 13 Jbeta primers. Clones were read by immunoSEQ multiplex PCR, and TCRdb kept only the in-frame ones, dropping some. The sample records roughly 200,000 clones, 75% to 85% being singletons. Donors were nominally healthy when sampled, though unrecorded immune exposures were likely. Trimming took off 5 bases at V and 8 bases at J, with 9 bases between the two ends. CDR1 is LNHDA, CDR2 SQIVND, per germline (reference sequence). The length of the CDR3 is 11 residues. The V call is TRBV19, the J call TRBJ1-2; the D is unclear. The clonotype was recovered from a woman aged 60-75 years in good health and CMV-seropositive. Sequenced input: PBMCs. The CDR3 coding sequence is TGTGCCAGTAGTGAACGGGTCGGCTACACCTTC. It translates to CASSERVGYTF.